A selection of T cell receptor beta chains follows, all from one sample in a study of T cell repertoires in cytomegalovirus infection. TCRdb redid the calling of the reads with MiXCR, one entry per CDR3 protein. This repertoire shows about 600,000 distinct CDR3 sequences, 20% to 25% found once; its top ten account for roughly 8%. The sequencing input was CD8+ T cells from PBMCs. The receptors come from a human donor in good health (CMV status not recorded). Some clones in this sample may be carry-over from other donors' samples. CDR3s include the opening cysteine and the closing phenylalanine or tryptophan. D genes are given only for firm matches. Only some rows state a clone size, as once, few, many or a class for expanded clones.

J	size	D	V	CDR3	DNA
TRBJ2-7	-	-	TRBV2	CASSEVGQGPYEQYF	TGTGCCAGCAGTGAAGTAGGTCAGGGACCCTACGAGCAGTACTTC
TRBJ2-1	few	-	TRBV7-6	CASSTRLDPNNEQFF	TGTGCCAGCAGCACCAGATTGGACCCGAACAATGAGCAGTTCTTC
TRBJ2-3	many	-	TRBV6-6	CASSYSRADTQYF	TGTGCCAGCAGTTACTCAAGGGCGGATACGCAGTATTTT
TRBJ1-5	-	-	TRBV28	CASSTDRSNQPQHF	TGTGCCAGCAGTACAGACAGGAGCAATCAGCCCCAGCATTTT
TRBJ2-5	-	TRBD2	TRBV9	CASSVDGGMQETQYF	TGTGCCAGCAGCGTAGACGGGGGGATGCAAGAGACCCAGTACTTC
TRBJ2-5	-	TRBD2	TRBV18	CASSPLDPGGPQETQYF	TGTGCCAGCTCACCATTGGACCCGGGGGGGCCTCAAGAGACCCAGTACTTC
TRBJ2-2	-	-	TRBV6-2/TRBV6-3	CASSPALTFANTGELFF	TGTGCCAGCAGTCCGGCCCTGACTTTTGCGAACACCGGGGAGCTGTTTTTT
TRBJ2-1	many	-	TRBV7-2	CASSLEGATYNEQFF	TGTGCCAGCAGCTTGGAAGGGGCGACCTACAATGAGCAGTTCTTC
TRBJ2-5	few	TRBD1	TRBV29-1	CSVARTGLQETQYF	TGCAGCGTAGCCAGGACAGGGTTACAAGAGACCCAGTACTTC
TRBJ2-1	-	-	TRBV6-2/TRBV6-3	CASSYSKRSYNEQFF	TGTGCCAGCAGTTACTCGAAAAGATCCTACAATGAGCAGTTCTTC
TRBJ2-6	many	-	TRBV7-6	CASSQPSSGANVLTF	TGTGCCAGCAGCCAACCCAGCTCTGGGGCCAACGTCCTGACTTTC
TRBJ2-1	-	-	TRBV6-5	CASSYSDKGGYNEQFF	TGTGCCAGCAGTTACTCGGATAAGGGCGGCTACAATGAGCAGTTCTTC
TRBJ2-2	many	-	TRBV7-9	CASSSTYRVNTGELFF	TGTGCCAGCAGCTCCACCTACAGGGTGAACACCGGGGAGCTGTTTTTT
TRBJ1-1	many	-	TRBV4-1	CASSQDNRRNTEAFF	TGCGCCAGCAGCCAAGATAACAGGAGGAACACTGAAGCTTTCTTT
TRBJ2-1	-	-	TRBV27	CASSFGARREQFF	TGTGCCAGCAGTTTTGGCGCCCGTCGAGAGCAGTTCTTC
TRBJ2-3	-	TRBD1	TRBV7-6	CASSPRDRAPTDTQYF	TGTGCCAGCAGCCCCCGGGACAGGGCTCCGACAGATACGCAGTATTTT
TRBJ1-2	many	TRBD1	TRBV28	CASSLFGTGDGYTF	TGTGCCAGCAGTTTATTTGGGACAGGGGATGGCTACACCTTC
TRBJ2-5	many	TRBD1	TRBV7-2	CASSTWPGQGTLQETQYF	TGTGCCAGCAGCACTTGGCCGGGACAGGGAACTCTACAAGAGACCCAGTACTTC
TRBJ1-5	few	-	TRBV10-2	CASSDQWEQPQHF	TGCGCCAGCAGTGATCAGTGGGAGCAGCCCCAGCATTTT
TRBJ2-3	many	TRBD2	TRBV7-2	CASSLVLAGVPDTQYF	TGTGCCAGCAGCTTAGTACTAGCGGGGGTCCCAGATACGCAGTATTTT
TRBJ2-3	few	-	TRBV2	CASSDLQSSTDTQYF	TGTGCCAGCAGTGATTTACAGTCTAGCACAGATACGCAGTATTTT
TRBJ2-7	once	-	TRBV4-1	CASSQEEARDEQYF	TGCGCCAGCAGCCAAGAAGAGGCCAGGGACGAGCAGTACTTC
TRBJ2-2	few	-	TRBV12-3/TRBV12-4	CASSLELAGELFF	TGTGCCAGCAGTTTAGAGTTAGCCGGGGAGCTGTTTTTT
TRBJ1-1	few	-	TRBV20-1	CSAGHRSTEAFF	TGCAGCGCAGGGCACCGGAGCACTGAAGCTTTCTTT